The 13 T cell receptor beta chains reported below all come from one sample, sequenced in a study of Graves' ophthalmopathy and Graves' hyperthyroidism. Beta-chain TCR CDR3 regions were amplified from RNA transcripts. After a first-round RT-PCR with HTBI primers, a second-round multiplex PCR was run. From the multiplex PCR reads, TCRdb called clonotypes with MiXCR, one entry per CDR3 protein. This sample has 230,000 or so distinct CDR3 sequences, with around 50% found just once. Material for sequencing was peripheral blood. These receptors were collected from an adult man with Graves' ophthalmopathy.

This clonotype has only a few counts. This chain connects TRBV5-1 to TRBJ2-7; the D is unclear. The CDR3 runs 11 residues. Trimming shortened V by 3 bases and J by 5 bases, and 6 bases separated the two germline ends. Germline V gene lookup returns CDR1 SGHRS and CDR2 YFSETQ. The CDR3 loop reads CASSSHNEQYF. The CDR3 DNA reads as TGCGCCAGCAGCTCCCATAACGAGCAGTACTTC.

This clonotype was picked up a small number of times. The rearrangement joins TRBV20-1 to TRBJ1-5; TRBD1 aligns across 9 bases. The V and J ends lost 0 bases and 8 bases, in that order; junction bases with no gene match: 5. The germline gives CDR1 DFQATT, CDR2 SNEGSKA (reference sequence). This CDR3 comprises 14 residues. In DNA form, the CDR3 reads TGCAGTGCTAGAGATCGGGACAGGGAGGAGCCCCAGCATTTT. Translation gives CSARDRDREEPQHF.

The chain joins TRBV2 to TRBJ1-1; D is uncertain. Trimming shortened V by 6 bases and J by 2 bases, and 13 bases separated the two germline ends. This CDR3 has 14 amino acids. Germline-derived CDR1 and CDR2 are SNHLY and FYNNEI. CDR3 DNA: TGTGCCAGCAGGGGAAGGTCTGCCAACACTGAAGCTTTCTTT. Its translation: CASRGRSANTEAFF.

The DNA of the CDR3 is TGCAGTGCCACGCCGTCGGGGCGCGAGCAGTACTTC. As protein: CSATPSGREQYF. The chain employs TRBV20-1 and TRBJ2-7; D is perhaps TRBD1 or TRBD2 (5 bases each). From germline, CDR1 is DFQATT and CDR2 SNEGSKA (reference sequence). V was pared by 6 bases and J by 6 bases, with 15 bases between. The CDR3 loop spans 12 amino acids.

This clonotype was seen a few times. The rearrangement joins TRBV10-1 to TRBJ2-7; 9 bases fit TRBD1. V trimming: 10 bases; J trimming: 6 bases; junction bases outside the gene matches: 10. This CDR3 is built from 13 residues. CDR1 is WNHNN and CDR2 is SYGVQD in the germline V gene (reference sequence). The CDR3 nucleotides read TGCGCCACCTCCGGGACAGGGTTCGGCGAGCAGTACTTC. Amino acid sequence: CATSGTGFGEQYF.

On this clonotype itself: At one boundary the junction diverges from the germline segment, which might be a read error. The V and J genes are TRBV10-3 and TRBJ2-5; D call uncertain. The germline V gene has CDR1 ENHRY and CDR2 SYGVKD. This CDR3 is 13 amino acids long. The CDR3 sequence is CAISPSGAETQCF. The CDR3 DNA follows: TGTGCCATCAGCCCCTCTGGAGCAGAGACCCAGTGCTTC.

This clonotype was seen a few times. V usage is TRBV7-9 and J usage is TRBJ2-7, with D possibly TRBD1 on 6 matching bases. CDR1 is SEHNR, CDR2 FQNEAQ, per germline (reference sequence). V dropped 0 bases and J dropped 0 bases, with 12 bases sitting between them. The CDR3 has 16 amino acids. The CDR3 DNA reads TGTGCCAGCAGCTTAGCTTGGGACACCGGCTCCTACGAGCAGTACTTC. Protein product: CASSLAWDTGSYEQYF.

The chain combines TRBV7-2 with TRBJ2-7; 12 nucleotides align to TRBD2. The CDR3 covers 17 residues. In germline, CDR1 is SGHTA, CDR2 FQGNSA. V lost 0 bases, J lost 6 bases, and 9 bases stayed unmatched. Here the CDR3 reads CASSLALAGGHAAEQYF. CDR3 in DNA: TGTGCCAGCAGCTTAGCACTAGCGGGGGGCCATGCGGCCGAGCAGTACTTC.

This clonotype was counted a few times. The chain joins TRBV2 to TRBJ1-5; D is uncertain. Germline assignment: CDR1 SNHLY and CDR2 FYNNEI. The V and J ends lost 4 bases and 7 bases respectively, with 11 bases between them. The length of the CDR3 is 13 residues. The CDR3 sequence: CASSAGSEQPQHF. The CDR3 DNA follows: TGTGCCAGCAGTGCTGGGAGCGAACAGCCCCAGCATTTT.

Worth noting for this clonotype: It may be a read error: a sequence one base away is much more abundant. The genes are TRBV20-1 and TRBJ1-2, with D unclear. Looked up from germline, CDR1 is DFQATT and CDR2 is SNEGSKA (reference sequence). This CDR3 contains 12 residues. Here the CDR3 reads CSTRGEAMGYTF. Here the CDR3 DNA reads TGCAGTACTAGAGGAGAGGCGATGGGCTACACCTTC.

The J gene is TRBJ2-5, the V gene TRBV20-1; 7 bases map to TRBD2. V lost 0 bases to trimming and J lost 8 bases; unmatched junction nucleotides: 3. Germline lookup yields CDR1 DFQATT and CDR2 SNEGSKA (reference sequence). CDR3 length equals 12 residues. For the CDR3, the DNA is TGCAGTGCTAGAGATCGGGAGGCAACCCAGTACTTC. It codes for CSARDREATQYF.

The chain recombines TRBV9 with TRBJ1-5; unclear D gene. The V and J ends lost 4 bases and 6 bases respectively, with 11 bases between them. This CDR3 region has 13 residues. CDR1 is SGDLS, CDR2 YYNGEE, per germline. The CDR3 is CASSQDLGQPQHF. The CDR3 DNA reads as TGTGCCAGCAGCCAAGACTTGGGTCAGCCCCAGCATTTT.

This clonotype was observed a few times. The chain joins TRBV11-2 to TRBJ1-2, with D possibly matching TRBD1 (6 bases). This CDR3 region has 15 residues. Trimming took off 2 bases at V and 0 bases at J, with 10 bases between the two ends. CDR1 and CDR2 from the germline V gene are SGHAT and FQNNGV. CDR3 nucleotide sequence: TGTGCCAGCAGCTTACGTAACAGGGCTAACTATGGCTACACCTTC. This sequence encodes CASSLRNRANYGYTF. The complete variable domain, with remaining parts taken from reference TRBV11-2 and TRBJ1-2, reads EAGVAQSPRYKIIEKRQSVAFWCNPISGHATLYWYQQILGQGPKLLIQFQNNGVVDDSQLPKDRFSAERLKGVDSTLKIQPAKLEDSAVYLCASSLRNRANYGYTFGSGTRLTVV.